This T cell receptor (beta chain) stems from a study of cytomegalovirus exposure and HLA in healthy donors. Looked up from germline, CDR1 is LNHNV and CDR2 is YYDKDF (reference sequence). The V and J ends lost 0 bases and 5 bases respectively, with 10 bases between them. CDR3 length: 14 residues. The PCR had 60 Vbeta and 13 Jbeta primers. TCRdb's table, derived via immunoSEQ multiplex PCR, lists solely in-frame clones and lacks some. The table has about 110,000 clones, approximately 78% seen once. The specimen sequenced was PBMCs. This sequence was found in a man aged 25-40 years in good health and CMV-seropositive. This chain links TRBV15 with TRBJ1-1; D might be TRBD1 (6 bases). CDR3 DNA sequence: TGTGCCACCAGCAGAGATGGGGGGGCTACTGAAGCTTTCTTT. Translating it yields CATSRDGGATEAFF.